Listed below are T cell receptor beta chains from one sample, sequenced in a study of cytomegalovirus exposure and HLA in healthy donors. Assay: immunoSEQ multiplex PCR; the TCRdb copy retains only in-frame clones and omits some. Here the sample spans approximately 200,000 clones, 60% to 80% being singletons. Sequenced material: PBMCs. The receptors shown here come from a man aged 18 to 35 in good health and CMV-seronegative. Each CDR3 is given with its conserved first and last residue. The D gene is left open where the match is weak. Expanded clones get a size class; other rows say once, few or many, or leave the size out.

d_gene	v_gene	j_gene	abundance	CDR3nt	CDR3aa
NA	TRBV7-9	TRBJ1-3	NA	TGTGCCAGCAGCTTATTAACAGACTCTGGAAACACCATATATTTT	CASSLLTDSGNTIYF
NA	TRBV7-6	TRBJ2-7	NA	TGTGCCAGCAGCTCCGACCAGGGTTACGAGCAGTACTTC	CASSSDQGYEQYF
TRBD1	TRBV7-2	TRBJ1-5	NA	TGTGCCAGCAGCTTAGCGGGACAGGGAAATCAGCCCCAGCATTTT	CASSLAGQGNQPQHF
TRBD1	TRBV5-6	TRBJ2-4	few	TGTGCCAGCAGCCCGACAGGGGGCGCCAAAAACATTCAGTACTTC	CASSPTGGAKNIQYF
NA	TRBV28	TRBJ2-7	NA	TGTGCCAGCAGTACATGGAGGGGTTTATCCTACGAGCAGTACTTC	CASSTWRGLSYEQYF
NA	TRBV9	TRBJ2-7	NA	TGTGCCAGCAGCCGAAATCTAGTTTCCTACGAGCAGTACTTC	CASSRNLVSYEQYF
NA	TRBV15	TRBJ2-2	NA	TGTGCCACCAGCAGAGCCCGATCGGGCGGGGAGCTGTTTTTT	CATSRARSGGELFF
TRBD1	TRBV4-1	TRBJ1-2	NA	TGCGCCAGCAGCCAGGGGACAGACCCAAACTATGGCTACACCTTC	CASSQGTDPNYGYTF
TRBD2	TRBV29-1	TRBJ2-7	few	TGCAGCGTTGCAGGTTTAGCGGGAGCCACCTACGAGCAGTACTTC	CSVAGLAGATYEQYF
TRBD1	TRBV7-9	TRBJ1-4	NA	TGTGCCAGCAGCTCCGGGACAGGGGGAAAACTGTCTTTT	CASSSGTGGKLSF
TRBD1	TRBV19	TRBJ2-7	once	TGTGCCAGTAGCACACAGGGGTTCAGCGAGCAGTACTTC	CASSTQGFSEQYF
NA	TRBV2	TRBJ1-4	few	TGTGCCAGCAGTAAGACACTTATGAACGAAAAACTGTTTTTT	CASSKTLMNEKLFF
TRBD1	TRBV30	TRBJ1-6	NA	TGTGCCTGGACAGACAGGGGATATTCACCCCTCCACTTT	CAWTDRGYSPLHF
TRBD2	TRBV18	TRBJ2-2	NA	TGTGCCAGCTCCGGGACTAGCGGGAACACCGGGGAGCTGTTTTTT	CASSGTSGNTGELFF
TRBD2	TRBV6-6	TRBJ2-3	NA	TGTGCCAGCAGTTCCCTGGGGACTAGCCGCACAGATACGCAGTATTTT	CASSSLGTSRTDTQYF
TRBD2	TRBV27	TRBJ2-2	NA	TGTGCCAGCAGTTTATCGCTAGCGGGGGGACGGGGCGGGGAGCTGTTTTTT	CASSLSLAGGRGGELFF